The clone carrying this T cell receptor (beta chain) occurred a few times. Its antigen remains unidentified. The data were taken from a study of CD4 T cells in relation to SARS-CoV-2 and coronaviruses. Study-level background: After less than 11 days of antigen culture, PBMC TCR beta CDR3s were sequenced.

TCRdb keeps only in-frame clones here, not all; method: immunoSEQ multiplex PCR. The table has about 38,000 clones, roughly 80% seen once; the top ten hold roughly 20%. From germline, CDR1 is MNHEY and CDR2 SMNVEV (reference sequence). Trimming cost V 6 bases and J 6 bases, with 14 bases left between them. The CDR3 has 14 amino acids. This chain joins TRBV27 and TRBJ2-2; D not resolved. The sequence was collected from an adult with COVID-19. Sequenced: memory CD4+ T cells from PBMCs, cultured in vitro. CDR3 in amino acids: CASRSLDIAGELFF. The CDR3 DNA is TGTGCCAGCAGATCGCTAGATATCGCCGGGGAGCTGTTTTTT.